Sequencing of this T cell receptor beta chain was carried out in a study of blood T cell repertoires in COVID-19. TCRdb's table, derived via immunoSEQ multiplex PCR, lists solely in-frame clones and lacks some. The sample includes fewer than 150,000 clones, about 76% seen only once; the top ten take roughly 20%. CDR3 length: 15 residues. Germline CDR1 reads MDHEN; CDR2 reads SYDVKM. Trimming removed 2 bases from V and 0 bases from J; junction bases left unmatched: 3. The source of this sequence is an elderly man with acute or convalescent COVID-19. Sequenced sample: peripheral blood. J is TRBJ2-5 and V is TRBV28; TRBD1 matches 7 bases. The CDR3: CASSLGTDYQETQYF. CDR3 bases: TGTGCCAGCAGTTTAGGGACAGACTACCAAGAGACCCAGTACTTC.